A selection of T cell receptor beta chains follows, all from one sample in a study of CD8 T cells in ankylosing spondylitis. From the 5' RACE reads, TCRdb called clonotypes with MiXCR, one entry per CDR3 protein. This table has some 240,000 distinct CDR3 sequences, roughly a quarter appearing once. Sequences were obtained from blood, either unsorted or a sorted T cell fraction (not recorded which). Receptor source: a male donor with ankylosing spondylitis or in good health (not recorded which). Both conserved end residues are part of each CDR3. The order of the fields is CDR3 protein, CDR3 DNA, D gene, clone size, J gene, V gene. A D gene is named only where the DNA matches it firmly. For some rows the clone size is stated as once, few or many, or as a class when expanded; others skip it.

CDR3aa: CSARDGAGANTGELFF
CDR3nt: TGCAGTGCTAGAGATGGAGCGGGGGCGAACACCGGGGAGCTGTTTTTT
d_gene: TRBD2
abundance: many
j_gene: TRBJ2-2
v_gene: TRBV20-1

CDR3aa: CSARWGLWNTEAFF
CDR3nt: TGCAGTGCTAGATGGGGACTCTGGAACACTGAAGCTTTCTTT
d_gene: NA
abundance: few
j_gene: TRBJ1-1
v_gene: TRBV20-1

CDR3aa: CASSLMGANNEQFF
CDR3nt: TGTGCCAGCAGCTTAATGGGGGCAAACAATGAGCAGTTCTTC
d_gene: NA
abundance: NA
j_gene: TRBJ2-1
v_gene: TRBV7-2

CDR3aa: CAISVGGEGHEQFF
CDR3nt: TGTGCCATCAGTGTAGGGGGAGAAGGGCATGAGCAGTTCTTC
d_gene: NA
abundance: many
j_gene: TRBJ2-1
v_gene: TRBV10-3

CDR3aa: CSAHRLGGSKNIQYF
CDR3nt: TGCAGTGCCCATCGGCTGGGGGGGAGCAAAAACATTCAGTACTTC
d_gene: TRBD2
abundance: few
j_gene: TRBJ2-4
v_gene: TRBV20-1

CDR3aa: CASSVDWASGGYEQYF
CDR3nt: TGTGCCAGCAGCGTAGATTGGGCTAGCGGGGGGTACGAGCAGTACTTC
d_gene: TRBD2
abundance: NA
j_gene: TRBJ2-7
v_gene: TRBV9

CDR3aa: CSVDGAAGQATDTQYF
CDR3nt: TGCAGCGTCGATGGGGCAGCGGGGCAGGCCACAGATACGCAGTATTTT
d_gene: TRBD2
abundance: many
j_gene: TRBJ2-3
v_gene: TRBV29-1

CDR3aa: CASSLAGSGTDTQYF
CDR3nt: TGTGCCAGCAGCTTGGCCGGGTCGGGCACAGATACGCAGTATTTT
d_gene: NA
abundance: NA
j_gene: TRBJ2-3
v_gene: TRBV7-3

CDR3aa: CSARITGSNTGELFF
CDR3nt: TGCAGTGCTAGAATCACCGGGTCGAACACCGGGGAGCTGTTTTTT
d_gene: NA
abundance: many
j_gene: TRBJ2-2
v_gene: TRBV20-1

CDR3aa: CASLDTGELFF
CDR3nt: TGTGCCAGCCTTGACACCGGGGAGCTGTTTTTT
d_gene: NA
abundance: many
j_gene: TRBJ2-2
v_gene: TRBV12-3/TRBV12-4

CDR3aa: CASSQGLGGQPQHF
CDR3nt: TGTGCCAGCAGCCAAGGCTTAGGGGGTCAGCCCCAGCATTTT
d_gene: NA
abundance: many
j_gene: TRBJ1-5
v_gene: TRBV3-1

CDR3aa: CASSLRRGSSYEQYF
CDR3nt: TGCGCCAGCAGCTTGAGGCGGGGGAGCTCCTACGAGCAGTACTTC
d_gene: TRBD2
abundance: NA
j_gene: TRBJ2-7
v_gene: TRBV5-1

CDR3aa: CASSEYPLTDTQYF
CDR3nt: TGTGCCAGCAGTGAATACCCCCTCACAGATACGCAGTATTTT
d_gene: NA
abundance: many
j_gene: TRBJ2-3
v_gene: TRBV25-1

CDR3aa: CSARDGRENTGELFF
CDR3nt: TGCAGTGCTAGAGATGGGAGAGAGAACACCGGGGAGCTGTTTTTT
d_gene: NA
abundance: NA
j_gene: TRBJ2-2
v_gene: TRBV20-1

CDR3aa: CASSSTGGQPQHF
CDR3nt: TGTGCCAGCAGCTCGACAGGAGGACAGCCCCAGCATTTT
d_gene: NA
abundance: many
j_gene: TRBJ1-5
v_gene: TRBV7-3

CDR3aa: CASSQEAGLGVQYF
CDR3nt: TGTGCCAGCAGCCAAGAGGCCGGACTAGGGGTTCAGTACTTC
d_gene: TRBD2
abundance: many
j_gene: TRBJ2-4
v_gene: TRBV3-1

CDR3aa: CASRLTGASNQPQHF
CDR3nt: TGTGCCAGCAGATTAACTGGGGCCAGCAATCAGCCCCAGCATTTT
d_gene: NA
abundance: NA
j_gene: TRBJ1-5
v_gene: TRBV6-2/TRBV6-3

CDR3aa: CASSILQGDTQYF
CDR3nt: TGTGCCAGCAGTATACTGCAGGGGGATACGCAGTATTTT
d_gene: NA
abundance: NA
j_gene: TRBJ2-3
v_gene: TRBV12-3/TRBV12-4

CDR3aa: CASSLVGTTSTDTQYF
CDR3nt: TGTGCCAGCAGTTTAGTCGGCACCACAAGCACAGATACGCAGTATTTT
d_gene: NA
abundance: NA
j_gene: TRBJ2-3
v_gene: TRBV12-3/TRBV12-4

CDR3aa: CSVEGQGRGTDTQYF
CDR3nt: TGCAGCGTTGAAGGGCAAGGTCGTGGGACAGATACGCAGTATTTT
d_gene: NA
abundance: NA
j_gene: TRBJ2-3
v_gene: TRBV29-1

CDR3aa: CSARPGVPNTGELFF
CDR3nt: TGCAGTGCTAGACCGGGGGTCCCGAACACCGGGGAGCTGTTTTTT
d_gene: NA
abundance: NA
j_gene: TRBJ2-2
v_gene: TRBV20-1

CDR3aa: CAVRQGHEQYF
CDR3nt: TGTGCCGTACGACAGGGACACGAGCAGTACTTC
d_gene: TRBD1
abundance: many
j_gene: TRBJ2-7
v_gene: TRBV10-3

CDR3aa: CASSGLAATDTQYF
CDR3nt: TGTGCCAGCAGTGGACTAGCGGCTACAGATACGCAGTATTTT
d_gene: TRBD2
abundance: many
j_gene: TRBJ2-3
v_gene: TRBV12-3/TRBV12-4

CDR3aa: CSARANLLATEQFF
CDR3nt: TGCAGTGCTAGAGCAAACCTACTAGCAACTGAGCAGTTCTTC
d_gene: NA
abundance: NA
j_gene: TRBJ2-1
v_gene: TRBV20-1

CDR3aa: CATSRERGAYEQYF
CDR3nt: TGTGCCACCAGCAGAGAGCGGGGGGCGTACGAGCAGTACTTC
d_gene: TRBD2
abundance: few
j_gene: TRBJ2-7
v_gene: TRBV15

CDR3aa: CASSRFSGTDKRTQYF
CDR3nt: TGCGCCAGCAGCCGCTTTTCCGGGACAGACAAGAGAACCCAGTACTTC
d_gene: TRBD1
abundance: NA
j_gene: TRBJ2-5
v_gene: TRBV4-3

CDR3aa: CSASVTLQETQYF
CDR3nt: TGCAGTGCTAGTGTCACCCTACAAGAGACCCAGTACTTC
d_gene: NA
abundance: NA
j_gene: TRBJ2-5
v_gene: TRBV20-1

CDR3aa: CSVVGSGANVLTF
CDR3nt: TGCAGCGTTGTGGGCTCTGGGGCCAACGTCCTGACTTTC
d_gene: NA
abundance: many
j_gene: TRBJ2-6
v_gene: TRBV29-1

CDR3aa: CSGDQGARTQYF
CDR3nt: TGCAGCGGAGACCAGGGGGCGCGGACCCAGTACTTC
d_gene: TRBD1
abundance: few
j_gene: TRBJ2-5
v_gene: TRBV29-1

CDR3aa: CSVVGGQGGSDTQYF
CDR3nt: TGCAGCGTTGTTGGGGGACAGGGGGGTTCAGATACGCAGTATTTT
d_gene: TRBD1
abundance: NA
j_gene: TRBJ2-3
v_gene: TRBV29-1

CDR3aa: CASSLDPPPGAGNTDTQYF
CDR3nt: TGTGCCAGCAGCTTAGATCCACCACCGGGTGCGGGGAATACAGATACGCAGTATTTT
d_gene: NA
abundance: NA
j_gene: TRBJ2-3
v_gene: TRBV11-2

CDR3aa: CASSLGLAGAARTGELFF
CDR3nt: TGTGCCAGCAGTTTAGGACTAGCGGGGGCCGCGAGGACCGGGGAGCTGTTTTTT
d_gene: TRBD2
abundance: many
j_gene: TRBJ2-2
v_gene: TRBV28

CDR3aa: CSIDRDTQYF
CDR3nt: TGCAGCATAGACAGAGATACGCAGTATTTT
d_gene: NA
abundance: many
j_gene: TRBJ2-3
v_gene: TRBV29-1

CDR3aa: CASRATLYETQYF
CDR3nt: TGTGCCAGCAGAGCAACCCTTTATGAGACCCAGTACTTC
d_gene: NA
abundance: NA
j_gene: TRBJ2-5
v_gene: TRBV12-3/TRBV12-4

CDR3aa: CASRASGRHYEQYF
CDR3nt: TGTGCCAGCCGCGCCTCGGGGCGCCACTACGAGCAGTACTTC
d_gene: NA
abundance: few
j_gene: TRBJ2-7
v_gene: TRBV12-3/TRBV12-4

CDR3aa: CASSKLTGELFF
CDR3nt: TGTGCCAGCAGCAAACTGACCGGGGAGCTGTTTTTT
d_gene: NA
abundance: NA
j_gene: TRBJ2-2
v_gene: TRBV9

CDR3aa: CSATTGRDEQFF
CDR3nt: TGCAGTGCCACGACAGGGCGCGATGAGCAGTTCTTC
d_gene: TRBD1
abundance: many
j_gene: TRBJ2-1
v_gene: TRBV20-1

CDR3aa: CSAILSETQYF
CDR3nt: TGCAGTGCCATCCTGTCGGAGACCCAGTACTTC
d_gene: NA
abundance: NA
j_gene: TRBJ2-5
v_gene: TRBV20-1

CDR3aa: CASSLSVRAYEQYF
CDR3nt: TGTGCCAGCAGCTTAAGCGTCAGGGCCTACGAGCAGTACTTC
d_gene: NA
abundance: NA
j_gene: TRBJ2-7
v_gene: TRBV7-6

CDR3aa: CASSFRRGETQYF
CDR3nt: TGCGCCAGCAGCTTTAGACGAGGGGAGACCCAGTACTTC
d_gene: NA
abundance: NA
j_gene: TRBJ2-5
v_gene: TRBV5-1

CDR3aa: CSARSGTEAFF
CDR3nt: TGCAGTGCTAGGTCCGGCACTGAAGCTTTCTTT
d_gene: NA
abundance: NA
j_gene: TRBJ1-1
v_gene: TRBV20-1

CDR3aa: CASSFEGGGYTF
CDR3nt: TGTGCCAGCAGTTTCGAGGGTGGTGGCTACACCTTC
d_gene: NA
abundance: NA
j_gene: TRBJ1-2
v_gene: TRBV12-3/TRBV12-4

CDR3aa: CSARDPRGGEAFF
CDR3nt: TGCAGTGCTAGAGATCCGAGGGGGGGTGAAGCTTTCTTT
d_gene: NA
abundance: many
j_gene: TRBJ1-1
v_gene: TRBV20-1

CDR3aa: CASMIYNEQFF
CDR3nt: TGTGCCAGCATGATATACAATGAGCAGTTCTTC
d_gene: NA
abundance: NA
j_gene: TRBJ2-1
v_gene: TRBV2

CDR3aa: CSASTGSSAFF
CDR3nt: TGCAGTGCCTCTACAGGGAGCTCAGCTTTCTTT
d_gene: NA
abundance: NA
j_gene: TRBJ1-1
v_gene: TRBV20-1

CDR3aa: CASSTGIIVEKLFF
CDR3nt: TGTGCCAGCAGCACAGGGATCATAGTCGAAAAACTGTTTTTT
d_gene: NA
abundance: many
j_gene: TRBJ1-4
v_gene: TRBV12-3/TRBV12-4